This section outlines one T cell receptor (beta chain) sequence together with its context. This sample stems from a study of T-cell memory formation after mild COVID-19. MiXCR, run by TCRdb on the 5' RACE reads, gives a single entry per CDR3 protein. The sample yields around 530,000 distinct CDR3 sequences, 20% to 25% seen once. Input material: PBMCs or a T cell subset sorted from them (not recorded which). This clonotype originated in an adult woman who had mild COVID-19 (a few samples of this study predate the infection). Cell type and time point are not known.

Here the CDR3 DNA reads TGCGCCAGCAGCCAAGGTGTGGGACTAGCGCACTACGAGCAGTACTTC. Its protein is CASSQGVGLAHYEQYF. This sequence joins TRBV4-1 and TRBJ2-7; 10 nucleotides agree with TRBD2. Germline V gives CDR1 MGHRA, CDR2 YSYEKL. This CDR3 contains 16 residues. V shed 1 base, J shed 3 bases, and the junction held 6 bases outside the gene matches.